The entry below gives a single T cell receptor (beta chain) sequence along with its context. Its matching antigen is unknown. TCRdb fed the reads into MiXCR, producing one record per CDR3 protein. Of about 830,000 distinct CDR3 sequences listed, about 31% are singletons. These data originate in a study of T cell repertoires in cytomegalovirus infection. In the study overall: CMV epitopes, recently identified HLA-C-restricted and well-studied HLA-B-restricted, were used. TCR beta signatures that were public indicated CMV infection and matching HLA type.

Germline V lookup: CDR1 LGHNA, CDR2 YNFKEQ. V shed 1 base and J 9 bases; nucleotides not matched to a gene: 2. This CDR3 is built from 12 residues. This receptor was identified in a human donor in good health (CMV status not recorded). Some clones in this sample may be carry-over from other donors' samples. Source: cultured CD8+ T cells from PBMCs, taken from culture after CMV antigen stimulation. V and J are TRBV4-2 and TRBJ2-5; the match to TRBD2 covers 7 bases. The DNA of the CDR3 is TGTGCCAGCAGCCAAGTGGGGGGGGCCCAGTACTTC. It specifies CASSQVGGAQYF.